This TCR beta chain was captured by sequencing in a study of blood T cell repertoires in COVID-19. Study context: COVID-19 samples collected from the United States, Italy and Spain covered acute and convalescent phases. PBMCs, B-cell-depleted T cells, or T cells were the source of the cDNA or gDNA that made up the material.

In its sample, this clone was seen once. Authors' data handling: Cell counts per sample came from amplifying reference gene primers. Profiled with immunoSEQ multiplex PCR; TCRdb holds only in-frame clones, not every one. D and trimming come from the DNA, and the V and J calls and clone size come from that table. The sample records about 200,000 clones, about 88% being singletons. The CDR3 runs to 12 residues. CDR1 is KGHSH and CDR2 is LQKENI in the germline V gene. Trimming took off 3 bases at V and 3 bases at J, with 5 bases between the two ends. The sample was peripheral blood. V and J are TRBV18 and TRBJ1-1; D unclear. This TCR derives from a man younger than 30 with active or convalescent COVID-19. CDR3 DNA sequence: TGTGCCAGCTCACCCGCGGACACTGAAGCTTTCTTT. Translating it yields CASSPADTEAFF. Supplemented by reference TRBV18 and TRBJ1-1, the full variable domain reads NAGVMQNPRHLVRRRGQEARLRCSPMKGHSHVYWYRQLPEEGLKFMVYLQKENIIDESGMPKERFSAEFPKEGPSILRIQQVVRGDSAAYFCASSPADTEAFFGQGTRLTVV.